This T cell receptor (beta chain) is drawn from a study of T cells in Graves' hyperthyroidism and ophthalmopathy. Regarding the study as a whole: Ophthalmopathy was separated from stable hyperthyroidism by a 13 V-J model. Blood also carried most thyroid clonotypes expanded above 0.001.

A patient was excluded if there was uncontrolled infection, other autoimmune disease, pregnancy or lactation. Clinical symptoms, serum thyroxine and TRAb, thyroid ultrasound and orbital computed tomography together formed the diagnostic basis. Regarding this clonotype: The antigen is unknown.

TCR beta CDR3 regions were amplified from RNA transcripts. In the first-round RT-PCR of the TCR CDR3, the HTBI primer set was used. MiXCR, applied by TCRdb to the multiplex PCR reads, yields one record per CDR3 protein. The sample has a few hundred thousand distinct CDR3 sequences, around 42% seen once; the top ten hold around 17%. V dropped 10 bases and J dropped 4 bases, with 14 bases sitting between them. CDR1 and CDR2 from the germline V gene are ENHRY and SYGVKD. The CDR3 is 13 residues long. This receptor was identified in an adult woman with Graves' disease, either hyperthyroidism or ophthalmopathy (not recorded which). The chain employs TRBV10-3 and TRBJ1-5; D unresolved. Sequenced sample: peripheral blood or thyroid tissue (not recorded which). CDR3 sequence (DNA): TGTGCCACCAACCCGCAGATTAATCAGCCCCAGCATTTT. Protein: CATNPQINQPQHF.